Each of the 18 T cell receptor beta chains below was sequenced from the same sample in a study of graft-versus-host responses after intestinal transplantation (dated by TCRdb to the early 2020s). Intraepithelial and lamina propria lymphocytes were isolated from graft specimens using dithiothreitol, EDTA incubations and collagenase D digestion. The receptor library was made with the immunoSEQ multiplex PCR assay. The clones in this table, taken by TCRdb from immuneACCESS, are in-frame only. Not every clone is retained; where verified, under half of the shortfall comes from an unresolved V gene, and the cause of the rest is unknown. This sample is represented by about 7,400 clones; under 70% of them were singletons. The ten most abundant clones make up 5.1% of the sample. The material sequenced was ileum tissue, taken approximately 55 days after transplant. The source is a human patient who received an intestinal transplant, so some T cells may come from the graft donor.

The V gene is TRBV7-6, the J gene TRBJ2-7; 13 positions match TRBD2. The length of the CDR3 is 17 residues. CDR1 is SGHVS, CDR2 FNYEAQ, per germline. The J segment lost 0 bases and the V segment lost 5 bases, leaving 7 bases of the junction unmatched. The CDR3 is CASSQTSGGPYSYEQYV. CDR3 sequence (DNA): TGTGCCAGCAGCCAGACTAGCGGGGGGCCTTACTCCTACGAGCAGTACGTC.

The chain uses TRBV29-1 and TRBJ2-2; TRBD1 agrees at 9 bases. V lost 6 bases, J lost 6 bases, and 8 bases stayed unmatched. Germline-derived CDR1 and CDR2 are SQVTM and ANQGSEA. The CDR3 is made up of 14 amino acids. This CDR3 reads CSVVGQGIAGELFF. The CDR3 region has the DNA TGCAGCGTGGTAGGACAGGGGATTGCCGGGGAGCTGTTTTTT.

In the case of this clone: The same CDR3 arises from other DNA sequences in this sample as well. This chain joins TRBV10-3 and TRBJ2-7; a possible D gene is TRBD2 (5 bases). From germline, CDR1 is ENHRY and CDR2 SYGVKD. The CDR3 has 13 amino acids. The V gene lost 3 bases and the J gene lost 3 bases, with 9 bases spanning the gap. CDR3 sequence (DNA): TGTGCCATCAGTGAAGGGAGAGGCTACGAGCAGTACGTC. Its translation: CAISEGRGYEQYV.

In this sample, this clone is medium-sized (0.01 to 0.1%). J is TRBJ2-7 and V is TRBV28, with 9 bases matching TRBD1. The CDR3 runs to 14 residues. Germline CDR1 MDHEN, CDR2 SYDVKM. The trim removed 5 bases at V and 7 bases at J, leaving 9 bases unmatched. CDR3 DNA sequence: TGTGCCAGCAGTGGCGGGACAGGGAGAGCAGAGCAGTACGTC. This codes for CASSGGTGRAEQYV.

The table lists this clone with a few counts. J is TRBJ2-6 and V is TRBV28; no firm D call. CDR1 and CDR2 (germline): MDHEN, SYDVKM. V gave up 0 bases and J gave up 0 bases, with 3 bases separating them. CDR3 size: 15 residues. This CDR3 reads CASSLWSSGANVLTF. DNA of the CDR3: TGTGCCAGCAGTTTATGGAGCTCTGGGGCCAACGTCCTGACTTTC.

There are a few counts of this clone. The chain has TRBV10-3 and TRBJ2-2, with D perhaps TRBD2 (6 bases). This CDR3 spans 15 amino acids. CDR1 is ENHRY and CDR2 is SYGVKD in the germline V gene. V was trimmed by 6 bases and J by 0 bases, leaving 11 bases between them. The CDR3 nucleotides read TGTGCCATCAGCTACGGGGGAACGAACACCGGGGAGCTGTTTTTT. Its translation is CAISYGGTNTGELFF.

This clone was found once. The chain carries TRBV18 and TRBJ2-7, with D perhaps matching TRBD1 (6 bases). V gave up 4 bases and J gave up 2 bases, with 15 bases separating them. Germline V CDR1 and CDR2: KGHSH, LQKENI. This CDR3 region has 15 residues. The CDR3 bases are TGTGCCAGCTCACTACTAGACAGGCCACCCTACGAGCAGTACGTC. Its protein is CASSLLDRPPYEQYV.

V usage is TRBV5-1 and J usage is TRBJ2-2; 11 bases fit TRBD1. V was pared by 4 bases and J by 7 bases, with 6 bases of the junction left unmatched. This CDR3 spans 15 amino acids. Germline loops: CDR1 SGHRS, CDR2 YFSETQ. CDR3 loop: CASSTGQGAIGELFF. The CDR3 DNA is TGCGCCAGCAGCACCGGACAGGGGGCTATCGGGGAGCTGTTTTTT.

The genes are TRBV7-9 and TRBJ2-1, with 11 nucleotides matching TRBD1. This CDR3 spans 16 amino acids. V was clipped by 6 bases and J by 8 bases; unmatched bases: 12. CDR1 is SEHNR, CDR2 FQNEAQ, per germline (reference sequence). CDR3 DNA: TGTGCCAGCAGTTATATGGGACAGGGGGAGGAATATGAGCAGTTCTTC. Protein product: CASSYMGQGEEYEQFF.

This chain connects TRBV25-1 to TRBJ1-6; maybe TRBD1 (5 bases). V was cut by 4 bases and J by 5 bases, with 15 bases left in between. Germline-derived CDR1 and CDR2 are MGHDK and SYGVNS. This CDR3 region has 16 residues. The CDR3: CASSGRGGVHNSPLHF. CDR3 sequence (DNA): TGTGCCAGCAGTGGTCGGGGAGGGGTTCATAATTCACCCCTCCACTTT.

To note about this clone: This CDR3 is also generated by other DNA sequences in the sample. The genes are TRBV5-1 and TRBJ2-1; 10 bases align to TRBD2. Germline CDR1 and CDR2: SGHRS and YFSETQ. CDR3 length: 15 residues. After removal of 2 bases from V and 6 bases from J, the junction contained 5 bases not matched to a gene. CDR3 bases: TGCGCCAGCAGCTTTGGGCTAGCGGGGGTCAATGAGCAGTTCTTC. It codes for CASSFGLAGVNEQFF.

Judged by abundance, this clone is medium-sized. The chain employs TRBV28 and TRBJ2-7; TRBD2 agrees at 10 bases. Looked up from germline, CDR1 is MDHEN and CDR2 is SYDVKM. Germline trimming cut 3 bases from V and 1 base from J; bases unmatched to any gene: 3. This CDR3 is 15 amino acids long. This chain's CDR3 is CASSFSGGMSYEQYV. CDR3 in DNA: TGTGCCAGCAGTTTTAGCGGGGGGATGTCCTACGAGCAGTACGTC.

The J gene is TRBJ2-3, the V gene TRBV4-1; TRBD2 matches 7 bases. The V and J ends lost 4 bases and 1 base, in that order; junction bases with no gene match: 8. The germline V gene encodes CDR1 MGHRA and CDR2 YSYEKL. The CDR3 runs 16 residues. The CDR3 nucleotides are TGCGCCAGCAGCCTCCGAGCGGGGTTTGGCACAGATACGCAGTATTTT. Residues: CASSLRAGFGTDTQYF.

The chain has TRBV7-9 and TRBJ1-6, with D maybe TRBD1 (6 bases). The germline gives CDR1 SEHNR, CDR2 FQNEAQ (reference sequence). The CDR3 covers 15 residues. V lost 3 bases, J lost 4 bases, and 10 bases lay in between. The CDR3 spells CASSLGAPYNSPLHF. For the CDR3, the DNA is TGTGCCAGCAGCTTGGGGGCGCCTTATAATTCACCCCTCCACTTT.

The rearrangement uses TRBV5-1 and TRBJ2-2; 7 bases align to TRBD1. The germline CDR1 and CDR2 sequences are SGHRS and YFSETQ. V gave up 5 bases and J gave up 3 bases; unmatched junction bases: 4. This CDR3 has 14 residues. CDR3: CASRKGADTGELFF. Here the CDR3 DNA reads TGCGCCAGCAGGAAGGGGGCGGACACCGGGGAGCTGTTTTTT.

This clone is termed large (0.1 to 1%). The chain couples TRBV6-5 to TRBJ1-4; D gene unclear. Germline V gene lookup returns CDR1 MNHEY and CDR2 SVGAGI. The CDR3 is 14 amino acids. Trimming pared 6 bases from V and 10 bases from J, leaving 18 bases between. CDR3 amino acids: CASSKTNSSPKLFF. Here the CDR3 DNA reads TGTGCCAGCAGCAAGACTAACTCCTCACCAAAACTGTTTTTT.

The rearrangement joins TRBV7-6 to TRBJ2-5; 8 bases match TRBD1. CDR1 SGHVS and CDR2 FNYEAQ come from the germline V gene. The CDR3 runs 16 residues. Trimming at V came to 5 bases and at J to 5 bases, leaving 13 bases not matched to a gene. The CDR3 here is CASSKQDRGAWETQYF. The DNA of the CDR3 is TGTGCCAGCAGCAAACAAGACAGGGGTGCCTGGGAGACCCAGTACTTC.

The J gene is TRBJ2-7, the V gene TRBV6-9, with TRBD1 identical over 9 bases. V lost 0 bases, J lost 6 bases, and 9 bases stayed unmatched. The CDR3 has 16 amino acids. CDR1 is MNHGY, CDR2 SVAAGI, per germline. The CDR3 DNA is TGTGCCAGCAGTTATTCAGTTGGACAGGGGTTCGGCGAGCAGTACGTC. Encoded protein: CASSYSVGQGFGEQYV.